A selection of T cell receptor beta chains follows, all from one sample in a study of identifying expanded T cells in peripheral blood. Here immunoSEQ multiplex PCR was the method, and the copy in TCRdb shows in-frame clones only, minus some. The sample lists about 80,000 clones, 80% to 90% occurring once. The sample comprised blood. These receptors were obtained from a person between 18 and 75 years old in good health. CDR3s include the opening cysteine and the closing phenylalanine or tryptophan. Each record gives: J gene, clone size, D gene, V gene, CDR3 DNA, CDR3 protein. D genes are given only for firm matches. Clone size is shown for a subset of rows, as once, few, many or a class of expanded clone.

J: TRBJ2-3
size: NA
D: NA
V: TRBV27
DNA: TGTGCCAGCAGTTTCTCCCCCTCCTCTACCACAGATACGCAGTATTTT
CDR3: CASSFSPSSTTDTQYF

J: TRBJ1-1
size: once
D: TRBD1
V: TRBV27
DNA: TGTGCCAGCAGTTTCTCAACAGGGGTGACTGAAGCTTTCTTT
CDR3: CASSFSTGVTEAFF

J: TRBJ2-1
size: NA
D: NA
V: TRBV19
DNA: TGTGCCAGTAGTAACGACCGACCCATGACCAATGAGCAGTTCTTC
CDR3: CASSNDRPMTNEQFF

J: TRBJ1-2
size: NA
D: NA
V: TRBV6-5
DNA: TGTGCCAGCAGTTACTCGGTCGGGACCGGATATGGCTACACCTTC
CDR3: CASSYSVGTGYGYTF

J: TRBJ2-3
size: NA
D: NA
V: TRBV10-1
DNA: TGCGCCAGCAGTGGAACCCGCACAGATACGCAGTATTTT
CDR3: CASSGTRTDTQYF

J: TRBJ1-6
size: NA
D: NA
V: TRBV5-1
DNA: TGCGCCAGCAGCTTGGACGGGGGGCGCTATAATTCACCCCTCCACTTT
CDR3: CASSLDGGRYNSPLHF

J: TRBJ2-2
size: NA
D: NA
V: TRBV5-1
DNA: TGCGCCAGCAGCCCCGGGATCCAAGCCGGGGAGCTGTTTTTT
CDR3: CASSPGIQAGELFF

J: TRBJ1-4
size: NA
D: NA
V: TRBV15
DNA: TGTGCCACCAGCGGATACGTAGAAGAAAAACTGTTTTTT
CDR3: CATSGYVEEKLFF

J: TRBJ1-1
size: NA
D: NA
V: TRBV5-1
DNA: TGCGCCTCCTCGGGGGGCACTGAAGCTTTCTTT
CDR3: CASSGGTEAFF

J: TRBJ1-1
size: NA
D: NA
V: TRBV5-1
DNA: TGCGCCAGCAGCTCAGGGGTCACTGAAGCTTTCTTT
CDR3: CASSSGVTEAFF

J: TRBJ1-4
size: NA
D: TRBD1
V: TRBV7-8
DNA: TGTGCCAGCAGCTCGACAGGGGCTGGGGTAGAAAAACTGTTTTTT
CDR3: CASSSTGAGVEKLFF

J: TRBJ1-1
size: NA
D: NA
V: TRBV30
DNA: TGTGCCTGGAGGCTTAAAGGGGTAACTGAAGCTTTCTTT
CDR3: CAWRLKGVTEAFF

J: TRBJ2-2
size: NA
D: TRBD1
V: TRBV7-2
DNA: TGTGCCAGCAGCTACGGACAGGCTGTGAACACCGGGGAGCTGTTTTTT
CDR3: CASSYGQAVNTGELFF

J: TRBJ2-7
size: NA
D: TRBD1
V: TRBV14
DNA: TGTGCCAGCAGCCACCTACGGACAGGGGACCTCTACGAGCAGTACTTC
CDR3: CASSHLRTGDLYEQYF

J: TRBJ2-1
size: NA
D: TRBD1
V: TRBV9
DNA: TGTGCCAGCAGCCCCCAGGGGACAGGCGAATACAATGAGCAGTTCTTC
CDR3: CASSPQGTGEYNEQFF

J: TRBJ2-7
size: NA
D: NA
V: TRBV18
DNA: TGTGCCAGCTCAGAACAGCAAAGCTCCTACGAGCAGTACTTC
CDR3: CASSEQQSSYEQYF

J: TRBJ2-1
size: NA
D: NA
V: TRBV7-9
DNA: TGTGCCAGCAGTCCACGGGTATCAAATGAGCAGTTCTTC
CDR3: CASSPRVSNEQFF

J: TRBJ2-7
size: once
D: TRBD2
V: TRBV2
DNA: TGTGCCAGCAGAAAAAGGACTAGCGGGGCTTACGAGCAGTACTTC
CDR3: CASRKRTSGAYEQYF

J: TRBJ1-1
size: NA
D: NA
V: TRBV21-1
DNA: TGTGCCAGCAGCAAAGCGGGCAGGGAGAACACTGAAGCTTTCTTT
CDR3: CASSKAGRENTEAFF

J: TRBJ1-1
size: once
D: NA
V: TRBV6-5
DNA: TGTGCCAGCAGTTACGATGGACAGCCGAACACTGAAGCTTTCTTT
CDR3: CASSYDGQPNTEAFF

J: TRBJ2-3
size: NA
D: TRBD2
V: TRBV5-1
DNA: TGCGCCAGCAGCCCCCAACCGGGACTAGGGACAGATACGCAGTATTTT
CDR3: CASSPQPGLGTDTQYF

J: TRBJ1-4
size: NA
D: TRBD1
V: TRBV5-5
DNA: TGTGCCAGCAGCTTGGCCGGGACAGGGGGCGAAAAACTGTTTTTT
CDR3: CASSLAGTGGEKLFF

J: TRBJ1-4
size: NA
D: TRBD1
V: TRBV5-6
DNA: TGTGCCAGCAGCTTAGGGACAGGGGACAATGAAAAACTGTTTTTT
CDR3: CASSLGTGDNEKLFF

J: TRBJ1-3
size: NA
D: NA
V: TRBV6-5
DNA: TGTGCCAGCAAGCTCACACGAGTTTCTGGAAACACCATATATTTT
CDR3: CASKLTRVSGNTIYF

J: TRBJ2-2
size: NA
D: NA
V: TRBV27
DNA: TGTGCCAGCAGTCCCACAGGATCGAACACCGGGGAGCTGTTTTTT
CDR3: CASSPTGSNTGELFF

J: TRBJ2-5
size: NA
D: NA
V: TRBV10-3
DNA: TGTGCCATCAGTGACGGCGGAGAGACCCAGTACTTC
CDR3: CAISDGGETQYF

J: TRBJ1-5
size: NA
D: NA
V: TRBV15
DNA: TGTGCCACCAGCAGAGGAGGGGTGATCGGCAATCAGCCCCAGCATTTT
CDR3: CATSRGGVIGNQPQHF

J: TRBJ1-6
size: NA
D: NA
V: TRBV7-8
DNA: TGTGCCAGCAGCTTAGAAGGACGGTTACGGAATAATTCACCCCTCCACTTT
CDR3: CASSLEGRLRNNSPLHF

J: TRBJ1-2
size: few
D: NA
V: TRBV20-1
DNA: TGCAGTGCCTACACGCGGGGCTACACCTTC
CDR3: CSAYTRGYTF

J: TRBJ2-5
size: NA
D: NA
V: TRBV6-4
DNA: TGTGCCAGCAGTGTACGTTTCGGGGAGACCCAGTACTTC
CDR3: CASSVRFGETQYF

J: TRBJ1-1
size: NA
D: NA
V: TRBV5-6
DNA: TGTGCCAGCAGCGAACTTCGGGGGGTGGACACTGAAGCTTTCTTT
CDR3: CASSELRGVDTEAFF

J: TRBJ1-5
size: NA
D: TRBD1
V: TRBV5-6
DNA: TGTGCCAGCAGCTTGTGGGACAGCAAGAATCAGCCCCAGCATTTT
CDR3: CASSLWDSKNQPQHF

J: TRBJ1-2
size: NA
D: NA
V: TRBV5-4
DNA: TGTGCCAGCAGCCCCGCCCCTCGGGGCTATGGCTACACCTTC
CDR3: CASSPAPRGYGYTF

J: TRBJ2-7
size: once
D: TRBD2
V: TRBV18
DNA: TGTGCCAGCTCACCACCCCAGACTAGCGGGAAGACATACGAGCAGTACTTC
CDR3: CASSPPQTSGKTYEQYF

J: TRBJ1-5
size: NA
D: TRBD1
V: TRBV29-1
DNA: TGCAGCGTTGTTCAGGGGGCGAAGATCTTTGGGGAGCCCCAGCATTTT
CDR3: CSVVQGAKIFGEPQHF

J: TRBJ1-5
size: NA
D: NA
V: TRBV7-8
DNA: TGTGCCAGCAGCCCCGGGGATATCCAGCCCCAGCATTTT
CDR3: CASSPGDIQPQHF

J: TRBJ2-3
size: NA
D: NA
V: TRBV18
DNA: TGTGCCAGCTCACCACCGACGGGGTCGAATACGCAGTATTTT
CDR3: CASSPPTGSNTQYF

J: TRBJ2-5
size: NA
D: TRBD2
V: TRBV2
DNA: TGTGCCAGCAGTCTACCGGGACTAGCGGGCCGAGGGATGGAGACCCAGTACTTC
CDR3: CASSLPGLAGRGMETQYF

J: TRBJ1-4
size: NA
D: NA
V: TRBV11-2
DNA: TGTGCCAGCAGCTTACTTGTCGGGGTGGGAAAACTGTTTTTT
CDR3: CASSLLVGVGKLFF

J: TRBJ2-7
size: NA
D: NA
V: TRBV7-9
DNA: TGTGCCAGCAGCTTAGCCAGACGGGACGAGCAGTACTTC
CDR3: CASSLARRDEQYF

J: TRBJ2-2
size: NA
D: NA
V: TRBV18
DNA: TGTGCCAGCTCACGAACGAACACCGGGGAGCTGTTTTTT
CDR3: CASSRTNTGELFF

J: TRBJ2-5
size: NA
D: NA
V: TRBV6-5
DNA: TGTGCCAGCAGTTATCGGGATAACCAAGAGACCCAGTACTTC
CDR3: CASSYRDNQETQYF

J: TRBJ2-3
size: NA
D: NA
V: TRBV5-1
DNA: TGCGCCAGCAGCTTGATTCATGGGTTGCCAGATACGCAGTATTTT
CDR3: CASSLIHGLPDTQYF

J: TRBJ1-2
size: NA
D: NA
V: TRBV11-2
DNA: TGTGCCAGCAGCTTAGAATTTGGGCAGCCTTACACCTTC
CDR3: CASSLEFGQPYTF

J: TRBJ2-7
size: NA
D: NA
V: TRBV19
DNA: TGTGCCAGTACTTCTTATTTACAGGGAAAGTACGAGCAGTACTTC
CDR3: CASTSYLQGKYEQYF

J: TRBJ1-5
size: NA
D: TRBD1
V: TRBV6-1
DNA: TGTGCCAGCAGTGACGGGACAGGGAGCAATCAGCCCCAGCATTTT
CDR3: CASSDGTGSNQPQHF

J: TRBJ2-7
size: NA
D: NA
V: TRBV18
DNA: TGTGCCAGCTCACCACCGAGGGGGGGAACCTACGAGCAGTACTTC
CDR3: CASSPPRGGTYEQYF

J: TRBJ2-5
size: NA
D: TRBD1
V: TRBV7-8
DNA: TGTGCCAGCAGCTTGACTGGGACAGCCGATCAAGAGACCCAGTACTTC
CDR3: CASSLTGTADQETQYF

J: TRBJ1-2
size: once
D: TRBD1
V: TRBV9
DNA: TGTGCCAGCAGCGCTCGGACAGGGGGCGAAGACTATGGCTACACCTTC
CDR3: CASSARTGGEDYGYTF

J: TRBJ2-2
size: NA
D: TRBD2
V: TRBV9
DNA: TGTGCCAGCAGCGTAGCGGGAGGGACCGGGGAGCTGTTTTTT
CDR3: CASSVAGGTGELFF

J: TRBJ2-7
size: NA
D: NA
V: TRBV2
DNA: TGTGCCAGCACGTCAGGCGGTTACGAGCAGTACTTC
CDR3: CASTSGGYEQYF

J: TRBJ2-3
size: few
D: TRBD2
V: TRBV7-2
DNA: TGTGCCAGCAGCTTAGGCGGGAGAGGGGACACAGATACGCAGTATTTT
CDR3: CASSLGGRGDTDTQYF

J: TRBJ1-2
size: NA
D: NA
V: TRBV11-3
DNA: TGTGCCAGCAGCTCCAGGGCTCATGGCTACACCTTC
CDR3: CASSSRAHGYTF

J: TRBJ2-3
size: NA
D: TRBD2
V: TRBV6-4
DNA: TGTGCCAGCAGTGACAGGCGGGGGTCCACAGATACGCAGTATTTT
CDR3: CASSDRRGSTDTQYF

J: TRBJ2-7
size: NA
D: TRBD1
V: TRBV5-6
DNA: TGTGCCAGCAGCTTGGGCCGCAGGGGGCAGTACGAGCAGTACTTC
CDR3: CASSLGRRGQYEQYF

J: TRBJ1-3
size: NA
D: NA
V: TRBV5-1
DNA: TGCGCCAGCAGCCCGGCCCCTAACTCTGGAAACACCATATATTTT
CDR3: CASSPAPNSGNTIYF

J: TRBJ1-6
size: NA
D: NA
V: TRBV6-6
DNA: TGTGCCAGCAGTTACGCCGGGAATAATTCACCCCTCCACTTT
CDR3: CASSYAGNNSPLHF